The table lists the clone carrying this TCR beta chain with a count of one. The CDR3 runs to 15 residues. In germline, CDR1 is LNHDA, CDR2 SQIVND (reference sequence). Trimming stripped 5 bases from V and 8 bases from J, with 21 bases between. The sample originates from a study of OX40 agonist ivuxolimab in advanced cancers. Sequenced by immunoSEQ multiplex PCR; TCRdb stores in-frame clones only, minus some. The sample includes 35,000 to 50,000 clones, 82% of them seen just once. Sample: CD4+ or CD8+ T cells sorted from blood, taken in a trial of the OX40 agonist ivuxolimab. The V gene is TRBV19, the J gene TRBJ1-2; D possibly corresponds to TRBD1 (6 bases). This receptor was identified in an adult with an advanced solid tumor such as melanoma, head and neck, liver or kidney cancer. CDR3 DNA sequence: TGTGCCAGTAGTCCACCGGGACAAAAGAGATTCGGCTACACCTTC. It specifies CASSPPGQKRFGYTF.